These T cell receptor beta chains were read from a single sample in a study of read filtering for tumor transcriptome and immune sequencing. TCRdb analysed the reads with MiXCR anew, one entry per CDR3 protein. Of 20,000 to 30,000 distinct CDR3 sequences listed, approximately 22% are singletons. The sequencing input was a population of CD138-negative cells sorted from bone marrow. These receptors were collected from a donor at least 40 years old with multiple myeloma. CDR3s include the opening cysteine and the closing phenylalanine or tryptophan. Each record gives: V gene, clone size, CDR3 length, J gene, D gene, CDR3 protein, CDR3 DNA. The D gene is left open where the match is weak. Not all rows give a size; the values are once, few, many and, for expanded clones, a class.

V: TRBV6-2/TRBV6-3
size: many
length: 15
J: TRBJ2-4
D: .
CDR3: CASSPDSLQSNIQYF
DNA: TGTGCCAGCAGCCCGGACTCCCTTCAGTCGAACATTCAGTACTTC

V: TRBV19
size: many
length: 13
J: TRBJ2-1
D: .
CDR3: CASSTPPSHEQFF
DNA: TGTGCCAGTAGTACTCCTCCGTCCCATGAGCAGTTCTTC

V: TRBV7-8
size: few
length: 14
J: TRBJ2-5
D: .
CDR3: CASSPTSTRETQYF
DNA: TGTGCCAGCAGCCCAACTAGCACGCGAGAGACCCAGTACTTC

V: TRBV29-1
size: few
length: 15
J: TRBJ1-2
D: .
CDR3: CSVEEPGKANYGYTF
DNA: TGCAGCGTTGAAGAGCCCGGGAAAGCTAACTATGGCTACACCTTC

V: TRBV24-1
size: many
length: 12
J: TRBJ2-1
D: .
CDR3: CATSDLSRVQFF
DNA: TGTGCCACCAGTGATTTAAGCAGGGTCCAATTCTTC

V: TRBV20-1
size: few
length: 14
J: TRBJ2-3
D: TRBD2
CDR3: CSANGGGETDTQYF
DNA: TGCAGTGCTAATGGGGGGGGGGAAACAGATACGCAGTATTTT

V: TRBV3-1
size: many
length: 14
J: TRBJ1-1
D: .
CDR3: CASSPRDKNTEAFF
DNA: TGTGCCAGCAGCCCCCGGGACAAGAACACTGAAGCTTTCTTT

V: TRBV19
size: many
length: 12
J: TRBJ1-5
D: .
CDR3: CASSSFAGAQHF
DNA: TGTGCCAGTAGTTCCTTCGCGGGGGCCCAGCATTTT

V: TRBV28
size: .
length: 11
J: TRBJ1-4
D: .
CDR3: CASSNNEKLFF
DNA: TGTGCCAGCAGTAATAATGAAAAACTGTTTTTT

V: TRBV30
size: few
length: 11
J: TRBJ2-7
D: .
CDR3: CAWSGGHRQHF
DNA: TGTGCCTGGAGTGGGGGACATCGCCAGCACTTC

V: TRBV2
size: many
length: 12
J: TRBJ2-1
D: .
CDR3: CASSGDSNEQFF
DNA: TGTGCCAGCAGTGGGGATTCCAATGAGCAGTTCTTC

V: TRBV5-1
size: few
length: 14
J: TRBJ2-7
D: TRBD1
CDR3: CASQTGTGGDEQYF
DNA: TGCGCCAGCCAAACCGGGACAGGAGGGGACGAGCAGTACTTC

V: TRBV5-1
size: .
length: 18
J: TRBJ2-3
D: .
CDR3: CTSSLRTRTGCSPDTQYF
DNA: TGCACCAGCAGCTTAAGAACCCGGACCGGGTGCAGCCCGGATACGCAGTATTTT

V: TRBV20-1
size: .
length: 15
J: TRBJ1-3
D: .
CDR3: CSARGDTGSGNTIYF
DNA: TGCAGTGCTCGGGGGGACACCGGCTCTGGAAACACCATATATTTT

V: TRBV4-1
size: many
length: 16
J: TRBJ2-5
D: .
CDR3: CASSQGTLAEQETQYF
DNA: TGCGCCAGCAGCCAAGGGACCTTAGCGGAACAAGAGACCCAGTACTTC

V: TRBV20-1
size: few
length: 14
J: TRBJ1-3
D: TRBD1
CDR3: CSASDRAPGNTIYF
DNA: TGCAGTGCTTCGGACAGGGCCCCTGGAAACACCATATATTTT

V: TRBV15
size: many
length: 14
J: TRBJ1-2
D: .
CDR3: CATSSTLSTYGYTF
DNA: TGTGCCACCAGCAGTACGCTTAGTACCTATGGCTACACCTTC

V: TRBV6-4
size: .
length: 12
J: TRBJ2-3
D: .
CDR3: CASRASTDTQYF
DNA: TGTGCCAGCAGAGCTAGCACAGATACGCAGTATTTT

V: TRBV7-9
size: .
length: 12
J: TRBJ2-4
D: .
CDR3: CASSLQQNIQYF
DNA: TGTGCCAGCAGCTTACAACAAAACATTCAGTACTTC

V: TRBV7-9
size: many
length: 16
J: TRBJ2-5
D: TRBD2
CDR3: CASSSSTSGAQETQYF
DNA: TGTGCCAGCAGCTCTTCGACTAGCGGGGCCCAAGAGACCCAGTACTTC

V: TRBV6-2/TRBV6-3
size: few
length: 11
J: TRBJ2-3
D: .
CDR3: CASGFEDTQYF
DNA: TGTGCCAGCGGTTTCGAAGATACGCAGTATTTT

V: TRBV7-9
size: medium-sized
length: 15
J: TRBJ1-4
D: .
CDR3: CASSLGGFADEKLFF
DNA: TGTGCCAGCAGCTTAGGAGGGTTTGCGGATGAAAAACTGTTTTTT

V: TRBV10-1
size: .
length: 17
J: TRBJ2-2
D: TRBD2
CDR3: CASRGSGAGENTGELFF
DNA: TGCGCCAGCAGAGGGTCAGGAGCGGGGGAGAACACCGGGGAGCTGTTTTTT